This T cell receptor (beta chain) appears in the sequencing data of a study of blood T cell repertoires in COVID-19. Turning to the study itself: Spain, Italy and the United States supplied samples that represented acute and convalescent COVID-19. PBMCs, B-cell-depleted T cells, or T cells were the source of the cDNA or gDNA that made up the material.

The count of this clone is one. Original analysis: Cell counts per sample came from amplifying reference gene primers. Assay: immunoSEQ multiplex PCR; the TCRdb copy retains only in-frame clones and omits some. D and trimming come from the DNA, and the V and J calls and clone size come from that table. The table includes over 140,000 clones, 75% to 80% detected once. CDR1 and CDR2 from the germline V gene are MDHEN and SYDVKM. V was cut by 5 bases and J by 4 bases, with 15 bases left in between. CDR3 size: 15 residues. This clonotype originated in a woman aged 45 to 65 with active or convalescent COVID-19. The chain links TRBV28 to TRBJ2-1; perhaps TRBD2 as D (6 bases). The sequencing sample was made of peripheral blood. The CDR3 DNA reads as TGTGCCAGCAGTCACCATAGCGGTACATACAATGAGCAGTTCTTC. This sequence encodes CASSHHSGTYNEQFF.